This T cell receptor (beta chain) derives from a study of vaccination and CD4 T cells after COVID-19 (dated by TCRdb to between 2021 and 2022). Study-level background: Convalescent patients had a positive SARS-CoV-2 result on nasal swab PCR, and of these patients, several had mild disease and one had severe disease. As controls, cultures received a CEFX viral epitope pool (the positive control), an HIV-1 Nef peptide pool (the negative control), or no peptide at all. The spike-specific CD4+ TCR repertoire was compared before and after mRNA vaccination in fewer than eleven COVID-19 convalescent patients and several infection-naive healthy vaccine recipients. Post-vaccine blood samples were taken a median of 72 days after the second vaccine dose, with a range of roughly 14 to 250 days. Post-COVID blood samples from convalescent patients were collected a median of around 100 days after diagnosis, with a range of 35 to 161 days. Six males and four females were included in the convalescent cohort, with two Hispanic individuals, seven Caucasians, two Asians and one multiracial person represented. Overlapping spike peptide pools from SARS-CoV-2 and from the common cold coronaviruses HCoV-NL63, HCoV-OC43 and HCoV-229E were used as culture stimuli. Each participant got two doses of either the Pfizer-BioNTech BNT162b2 vaccine (n=8) or the Moderna mRNA-1273 vaccine (n=2).

Points the paper makes about the study in general: Only a relatively small number of convalescent patients were included in the study, and early timepoints following natural infection were not analyzed. Of the vaccine-specific clones found in convalescent patients, nearly all (304 of 307) were mono-reactive for SARS-CoV-2 spike instead of being cross-reactive with common cold coronaviruses. The median number of SARS-CoV-2-reactive clonotypes rose from 20 to 25 after infection to about 40 after vaccination, but the change was not significant. In convalescent patients, a median approximately 89% of post-vaccine SARS-CoV-2-reactive clones were detected only after vaccination, suggesting vaccine-specific priming.

The sample's treatment or condition label, decoded: roughly nine-day PBMC culture with coronavirus spike peptide pools or control peptides (ViraFEST assay). The ViraFEST assay was used in the study, in which antigen-specific T cells were expanded with peptide pools and expanded clonotypes were subsequently identified by TCR sequencing. Positive SARS-CoV-2 PCR tests in the convalescent patients dated from March to December 2020, before Alpha, Beta and Delta variants emerged in the United States. PBMCs were cultured at roughly 1.9 million per well in IMDM supplemented with approximately 5.4% human AB serum and roughly 10 IU/ml IL-2, with roughly 10 ug/ml peptide pools added. On days 3 and 7, half of the culture medium was replaced with fresh IL-2-containing medium. CD4+ T cells were isolated after 10 days of culture through negative selection using the EasySep CD4+ T cell isolation kit. Ficoll-Paque Plus gradient centrifugation was used to isolate PBMCs from whole blood, and the isolated PBMCs were then either used fresh or cryopreserved at -140C. Each culture condition was generally run in triplicate wells.

With respect to this clonotype: The antigen it binds to is not known. No base quality information exists; no much larger clone differs at one position.

Library generation was performed with PCR. TCR sequencing of DNA from cultured CD4+ T cells used the Oncomine TCR Beta short-read assay at the Johns Hopkins FTIC core. The QIAamp micro DNA kit was used to extract genomic DNA from the cultured CD4+ T cells. Oncomine TCR Beta libraries from cultured CD4+ T cells were pooled with unique dual indexes and sequenced on an Illumina iSeq 100. The original pipeline was this. Non-productive sequences were filtered out, and CDR3s that did not start with C, did not end with F or W, or were shorter than 7 amino acids were discarded. Antigen-specific clonotypes were identified using the MANAFEST web application through comparison of peptide-stimulated wells with reference and other culture wells. An FDR below 0.05, an odds ratio above 5, and a productive frequency above 0.1% in at least two of three replicate wells were required for clones to be considered positive. Cross-reactive clonotypes were defined as significantly expanded in both SARS-CoV-2 spike wells and at least one common cold coronavirus spike condition. Using R version 3.6.1, CDR3 homology was evaluated through Levenshtein distances (stringdist) along with unrooted phylogenetic trees (ape). The raw public data were reprocessed by TCRdb itself: fastp quality trimming at Q25, MiXCR clonotype calling, in-frame beta chains only. Each entry merges the rows of one CDR3 protein and shows their most common DNA and genes. The V and J calls were determined by TCRdb, not by the authors. The sample profile shows approximately 16,000 distinct CDR3 sequences; 57% of them were found once. The ten top clones hold less than 10% of the sample.

The trim is 7 bases for V and 0 bases for J, with a gap of 13 bases between the germline ends. Including the terminal cysteine and phenylalanine, the CDR3 comprises 15 residues. The sequence is cut down to CDR3 DNA, 45 bases in frame from base 1. As encoded in the germline V gene, CDR1 is SNHLY while CDR2 is FYNNEI. The rearranged segments are TRBV2 and TRBJ1-5; the D gene remains uncertain. The clonotype comes from a human donor who had recovered from COVID-19. Sequencing input: CD4+ T cells from blood, cultured in vitro. DNA sequence: TGTGCCAGCATCGGCCCCGTTTTTAGCAATCAGCCCCAGCATTTT. Its protein is CASIGPVFSNQPQHF.